The sequence of this TCR beta chain was determined in a study of blood T cell repertoires in COVID-19. Study as a whole: The samples span acute and convalescent COVID-19 from the United States, Italy and Spain. PBMCs, B-cell-depleted T cells, or T cells provided the cDNA or gDNA that made up the material.

Per the study methods: Nucleated cell number was recorded as an estimate derived from reference gene primer amplification. Only in-frame clones appear in the TCRdb table, and some are missing; sequencing was by immunoSEQ multiplex PCR. That table gives V, J and clone size, and the DNA gave D and trimming. Of 100,000 or so clones detected, 81% appear once; the ten largest clones hold 30% to 45%. This CDR3 contains 15 residues. CDR1 and CDR2 (germline): SGHTA, FQGTGA. V lost 1 base, J lost 1 base, and 10 bases lay in between. V and J are TRBV7-3 and TRBJ1-1, with D unresolved. This TCR was recovered from a man older than 75 with acute or convalescent COVID-19. The specimen was peripheral blood. The CDR3: CASSLIGGPNTEAFF. CDR3 nucleotide sequence: TGTGCCAGCAGCTTAATAGGAGGCCCGAACACTGAAGCTTTCTTT.